Listed below are T cell receptor beta chains from one sample, sequenced in a study of T cells of healthy individuals. Using its own MiXCR run on the 5' RACE reads, TCRdb lists one record per CDR3 protein. The sample has 100,000 or so distinct CDR3 sequences; around 17% are singletons. Receptors originate from a human donor in good health. Each CDR3 is given with its conserved first and last residue. Fields, in order: CDR3 DNA, CDR3 protein, J gene, clone size, D gene, V gene. D genes are given only for firm matches. Clone size is given for some rows only: seen once, a few or many times, or a class if the clone is expanded.

TGCAGTGCTAGAGATATCAACGGACACACTGAAGCTTTCTTT CSARDINGHTEAFF TRBJ1-1 . . TRBV20-1
TGTGCCAGCAGTTACTCGATGGCAGGGACCTTTAATGGCTACACCTTC CASSYSMAGTFNGYTF TRBJ1-2 . . TRBV6-2/TRBV6-3
TGTGCCAGCAGGGGAATTCCGGGACTAGCGGGTTCCGGCTCCCCCTACGAGCAGTACTTC CASRGIPGLAGSGSPYEQYF TRBJ2-7 few TRBD2 TRBV2
TGCGCCAGCAGCGCGGACGGAGAACTTTATGGCTACACCTTC CASSADGELYGYTF TRBJ1-2 . . TRBV5-1
TGCGCCAGCAGCCAAGAGATGAGGTTTCAGCCCCAGCATTTT CASSQEMRFQPQHF TRBJ1-5 few . TRBV4-3
TGTGCCAGTAGTATAGAGCGAGCGGAGGGCACAGATACGCAGTATTTT CASSIERAEGTDTQYF TRBJ2-3 few . TRBV19
TGTGCCAGTAGTATGGGTAAAGGGTCGCTCGATGAGCAGTTCTTC CASSMGKGSLDEQFF TRBJ2-1 . . TRBV19
TGTGCCAGCTCACCACGAGGGACTAGCGGCTCCTACAATGAGCAGTTCTTC CASSPRGTSGSYNEQFF TRBJ2-1 many TRBD2 TRBV18
TGTGCCAGCAGCTACCCCCCGGACGGAGACTATAATGAGCAGTTCTTC CASSYPPDGDYNEQFF TRBJ2-1 few . TRBV7-6
TGTGCCAGCAGCAGACAGGGCTATGGCTACACCTTC CASSRQGYGYTF TRBJ1-2 once TRBD1 TRBV6-2/TRBV6-3
TGTGCCAGCTCGCCAAGACAGGGGTCCTCCTACGAGCAGTACTTC CASSPRQGSSYEQYF TRBJ2-7 . TRBD1 TRBV18
TGCGCCAGCAGCTCGGCACAGGGGAATTCACCCCTCCACTTT CASSSAQGNSPLHF TRBJ1-6 . TRBD1 TRBV5-1
TGTGCCAGCAGTCCTACCCCGACAGGGGAGAACACTGAAGCTTTCTTT CASSPTPTGENTEAFF TRBJ1-1 many TRBD1 TRBV7-9
TGCGCCAGCAGCCAAGATGTGGGGGGTGAGCAGTTCTTC CASSQDVGGEQFF TRBJ2-1 . . TRBV4-1
TGTGCCACCGCGCCTGCAGGGAATCAGCCCCAGCATTTT CATAPAGNQPQHF TRBJ1-5 . . TRBV6-5
TGTGCCAGTAGGCCCGGGACAGGGGGCAACATTCAGTACTTC CASRPGTGGNIQYF TRBJ2-4 . TRBD1 TRBV27
TGTGCCAGCAGTGAGTCCGGGGATGAGCAGTTCTTC CASSESGDEQFF TRBJ2-1 . . TRBV6-1
TGTGCCAGCAGTTTTGGGGACAGACTTACAGAGTATTTT CASSFGDRLTEYF TRBJ2-3 many TRBD1 TRBV28
TGTGCCAGTAGGTCGAAGATGTGGACAGGCTTATGGCCAACTAATGAAAAACTGTTTTTT CASRSKMWTGLWPTNEKLFF TRBJ1-4 many TRBD1 TRBV19